The 26 T cell receptor beta chains below come from one sample, sequenced in a study of cytomegalovirus exposure and HLA in healthy donors. The PCR contained 60 Vbeta and 13 Jbeta primers. Method: immunoSEQ multiplex PCR; TCRdb's copy keeps in-frame clones and lacks some. This sample yields 65,000 to 95,000 clones, of which 60% to 85% are seen a single time; 12% belongs to the top ten. Sequenced sample: PBMCs. The receptors come from a man in his sixties or seventies in good health and CMV-seronegative.

This clone was counted once. The genes are TRBV28 and TRBJ1-1; no clear D. The CDR3 contains 13 residues. CDR1 is MDHEN, CDR2 SYDVKM, per germline. Trimming took off 8 bases at V and 0 bases at J, with 10 bases between the two ends. The chain's CDR3 is CASFGALNTEAFF. The DNA of the CDR3 is TGTGCCAGCTTTGGAGCCCTGAACACTGAAGCTTTCTTT.

This clone was picked up one time. The junction differs from germline at one of its ends, possibly a read error. This chain connects TRBV7-7 to TRBJ2-5; the match to TRBD2 covers 7 bases. Germline V gene lookup returns CDR1 SSHAT and CDR2 FNYEAQ (reference sequence). The CDR3 covers 15 residues. CDR3 in amino acids: CASSLSGLFGETQYF. The CDR3, as DNA: TGTGCTAGCAGCCTTAGCGGGTTATTTGGCGAGACCCAGTACTTC.

The chain joins TRBV19 to TRBJ1-1; D is uncertain. The CDR3 has 11 residues. Germline V CDR1 and CDR2: LNHDA, SQIVND (reference sequence). V shed 5 bases and J shed 3 bases, with 4 bases lying between them. DNA for the CDR3: TGTGCCAGTAGTGGGCACACTGAAGCTTTCTTT. It yields the protein CASSGHTEAFF.

The CDR3, as DNA: TGTGCCAGCAGTATTGCCGAGGACAATGAGCAGTTCTTC. Encoded protein: CASSIAEDNEQFF. The V gene is TRBV2, the J gene TRBJ2-1; D call uncertain. The CDR3 is made up of 13 amino acids. The V and J ends lost 5 bases and 5 bases respectively, with 10 bases between them. Germline CDR1 and CDR2: SNHLY and FYNNEI.

The V call is TRBV7-9, the J call TRBJ2-5; tentatively, D is TRBD2 (6 bases). V was clipped by 4 bases and J by 3 bases, with 15 bases between them. Germline V gene sequence: CDR1 SEHNR, CDR2 FQNEAQ (reference sequence). The CDR3 runs 15 residues. The DNA of the CDR3 is TGTGCCAGCAGCTCTGGGCCGGGGGTGGAAGAGACCCAGTACTTC. This codes for CASSSGPGVEETQYF.

The rearrangement uses TRBV11-2 and TRBJ1-2, with a tentative D call TRBD1 (5 bases). CDR1 and CDR2 (germline): SGHAT, FQNNGV. The length of the CDR3 is 13 residues. Trimming left V 2 bases short and J 2 bases short, with 6 bases between. The CDR3 coding sequence is TGTGCCAGCAGCTTATCAGGGAACTATGGCTACACCTTC. It codes for CASSLSGNYGYTF.

This clone was seen repeatedly, ten times or more. The V call is TRBV6-5, the J call TRBJ2-7; 9 bases match TRBD1. The CDR3 covers 13 residues. V was clipped by 6 bases and J by 7 bases; unmatched bases: 7. Germline assignment: CDR1 MNHEY and CDR2 SVGAGI. CDR3 nucleotides: TGTGCCAGCAGCCGGACAGGGGTGAGGGAGCAGTACTTC. Translated: CASSRTGVREQYF.

This clone was observed a single time. The chain combines TRBV7-3 with TRBJ2-7, with D hard to call. Deletions cut 5 bases from V and 3 bases from J, with 11 bases between. Germline loops: CDR1 SGHTA, CDR2 FQGTGA. The CDR3 contains 13 residues. CDR3 DNA: TGTGCCAGCAGCAAAAGTCACAGCTACGAGCAGTACTTC. This gives the protein CASSKSHSYEQYF.

This rearrangement joins TRBV11-2 to TRBJ1-5; tentatively, D is TRBD1 (5 bases). Germline V gene data show CDR1 as SGHAT and CDR2 as FQNNGV. The CDR3 is 15 amino acids. V lost 1 base and J lost 2, with 9 bases in between. Here the CDR3 reads CASSLGGGGNQPQHF. CDR3 nucleotides: TGTGCCAGCAGCTTAGGGGGGGGTGGCAATCAGCCCCAGCATTTT.

The chain is built from TRBV18 and TRBJ2-1, with 15 positions matching TRBD2. CDR3 length equals 18 residues. Germline lookup yields CDR1 KGHSH and CDR2 LQKENI. The ends lost 0 bases at V and 6 bases at J; junction bases unmatched: 6. The CDR3: CASSPPGLAGGLGNEQFF. CDR3 in DNA: TGTGCCAGCTCACCACCGGGACTAGCGGGGGGCCTCGGCAATGAGCAGTTCTTC.

A word on this clone: The germline gene is not matched at one end of the junction; a read error may be the cause. This chain uses TRBV4-3 with TRBJ1-2; 7 bases are a match to TRBD1. Per germline, CDR1 LGHNA and CDR2 YSLEER. This CDR3 is built from 14 residues. For the CDR3, the DNA is TGCGCCAACAGCGGGCGACAGGGTGACTATGGCTACACCTTC. This translates into CANSGRQGDYGYTF.

This clone has more than one count but fewer than ten. The chain carries TRBV6-6 and TRBJ1-6; 8 nucleotides align to TRBD1. The V and J ends lost 5 bases and 9 bases, in that order; junction bases with no gene match: 3. Germline V CDR1 and CDR2: MNHNY, SVGAGI (reference sequence). The CDR3 consists of 13 residues. The CDR3 nucleotides are TGTGCCAGCAGTATTACAGGGGGTTCACCCCTCCACTTT. This gives the protein CASSITGGSPLHF.

V is TRBV27 and J is TRBJ1-2, with TRBD1 matching over 11 bases. The CDR3 runs 14 residues. V was clipped by 3 bases and J by 7 bases; unmatched bases: 4. Germline V gene lookup returns CDR1 MNHEY and CDR2 SMNVEV (reference sequence). CDR3 loop: CASSLGTGGGGYTF. In DNA form, the CDR3 reads TGTGCCAGCAGTTTGGGGACAGGGGGGGGTGGCTACACCTTC.

This clone turned up a few times. V and J are TRBV6-1 and TRBJ2-7, with no clear D. V lost 0 bases to trimming and J lost 0 bases, with 9 bases between them. The CDR3 is 15 amino acids. Per the germline V gene, CDR1 is MNHNS and CDR2 is SASEGT. CDR3 in DNA: TGTGCCAGCAGTGAAGCTCAGTGGAGCTCCTACGAGCAGTACTTC. Encoded protein: CASSEAQWSSYEQYF.

The chain uses TRBV11-2 and TRBJ1-2; the D is unclear. The V gene's germline CDR1 is SGHAT and CDR2 FQNNGV. V was pared by 1 base and J by 6 bases, with 9 bases between. This CDR3 spans 13 amino acids. In DNA, the CDR3 is TGTGCCAGCAGCTTAGCGGGTTCCCATGGCTACACCTTC. Translated, it gives CASSLAGSHGYTF.

This clone has only one observation. J is TRBJ2-2 and V is TRBV7-2; 10 positions match TRBD2. V was clipped by 2 bases and J by 0 bases; unmatched bases: 9. The CDR3 contains 19 residues. CDR1 and CDR2 from the germline V gene are SGHTA and FQGNSA. The CDR3 spells CASSLRFSGGSSNTGELFF. The CDR3 DNA is TGTGCCAGCAGCTTAAGGTTTAGCGGGGGGTCTTCGAACACCGGGGAGCTGTTTTTT.

This clone showed up just a few times. The chain couples TRBV6-4 to TRBJ1-5, with 10 bases fitting TRBD1. CDR1 is MRHNA and CDR2 is SNTAGT in the germline V gene. J was trimmed by 2 bases and V by 3 bases; bases with no gene match: 1. This CDR3 is built from 15 residues. In nucleotides, the CDR3 is TGTGCCAGCAGTGAGGGGACAGGGGGCAATCAGCCCCAGCATTTT. Encoded protein: CASSEGTGGNQPQHF.

The table lists this clone with a few counts. The chain combines TRBV28 with TRBJ1-2; no reliable D call. The V and J ends lost 4 bases and 7 bases respectively, with 7 bases between them. CDR1 MDHEN and CDR2 SYDVKM come from the germline V gene. CDR3 size: 11 residues. This CDR3 reads CASSSGLGYTF. The CDR3 DNA is TGTGCCAGCAGTTCTGGGCTTGGCTACACCTTC.

The chain combines TRBV7-9 with TRBJ2-7; D uncertain. CDR3 length: 14 amino acids. CDR1 and CDR2 from the germline V gene are SEHNR and FQNEAQ (reference sequence). The germline V and J ends were trimmed by 4 bases and 0 bases, with 10 bases remaining between them. The CDR3 sequence is CASSSSDPSYEQYF. In DNA, the CDR3 is TGTGCCAGCAGCTCCAGCGACCCCTCCTACGAGCAGTACTTC.

This clone was recorded only once. The chain is built from TRBV6-6 and TRBJ1-1; 7 bases agree with TRBD1. The V gene end was trimmed by 5 bases and the J gene end by 6 bases; junction bases not matched to a gene: 3. Looked up from germline, CDR1 is MNHNY and CDR2 is SVGAGI (reference sequence). This CDR3 contains 12 residues. CDR3 amino acids: CASSKQGAEAFF. In DNA form, the CDR3 reads TGTGCCAGCAGTAAGCAGGGGGCTGAAGCTTTCTTT.

The chain combines TRBV2 with TRBJ1-5; 7 bases are a match to TRBD1. The CDR3 is 15 amino acids. The germline V gene has CDR1 SNHLY and CDR2 FYNNEI. After removal of 9 bases from V and 0 bases from J, the junction contained 8 bases not matched to a gene. CDR3: CASRAGTVSNQPQHF. DNA of the CDR3: TGTGCCAGTAGAGCCGGGACAGTTAGCAATCAGCCCCAGCATTTT.

Note on this clone: A read error may account for a junction end that differs from germline. This rearrangement joins TRBV7-7 to TRBJ1-4; tentatively, D is TRBD1 (5 bases). Germline V lookup: CDR1 SSHAT, CDR2 FNYEAQ (reference sequence). This CDR3 has 14 residues. This chain's CDR3 is CASSLSGKDEKLFF. In DNA form, the CDR3 reads TGTGCTAGCAGCTTATCAGGGAAGGACGAAAAACTGTTTTTT.

The gene calls are TRBV29-1 and TRBJ1-4; weak D call: TRBD1 (5 bases). CDR3 length: 14 amino acids. Germline V lookup: CDR1 SQVTM, CDR2 ANQGSEA. V was trimmed by 6 bases and J by 3 bases, leaving 14 bases between them. CDR3 sequence reads: CSVPADSSNEKLFF. The DNA of the CDR3 is TGCAGCGTCCCCGCCGACAGTTCTAATGAAAAACTGTTTTTT.

The chain couples TRBV6-5 to TRBJ2-7, with D possibly TRBD2 on 5 matching bases. Per germline, CDR1 MNHEY and CDR2 SVGAGI. The germline V and J ends were trimmed by 10 bases and 2 bases, with 15 bases remaining between them. This CDR3 has 13 amino acids. In DNA form, the CDR3 reads TGTGCCACCCTAGCCCCCGGCACCTACGAGCAGTACTTC. Translation: CATLAPGTYEQYF.

J is TRBJ1-2 and V is TRBV11-2; a weak D match, TRBD1 (5 bases). This CDR3 spans 15 amino acids. The germline V gene encodes CDR1 SGHAT and CDR2 FQNNGV. Trimming removed 5 bases at V and 4 bases at J, with 17 bases between. CDR3 in amino acids: CASSAGGEGIYGYTF. The CDR3 region has the DNA TGTGCCAGCAGCGCGGGGGGGGAAGGGATCTATGGCTACACCTTC. Filled out from reference TRBV11-2 and TRBJ1-2, the complete variable domain reads EAGVAQSPRYKIIEKRQSVAFWCNPISGHATLYWYQQILGQGPKLLIQFQNNGVVDDSQLPKDRFSAERLKGVDSTLKIQPAKLEDSAVYLCASSAGGEGIYGYTFGSGTRLTVV.

V gene TRBV2 combines with J gene TRBJ1-5; tentative D call: TRBD1 (6 bases). The CDR3 is 14 amino acids. Trimming took off 4 bases at V and 7 bases at J, with 14 bases between the two ends. The germline CDR1 and CDR2 sequences are SNHLY and FYNNEI. For the CDR3, the DNA is TGTGCCAGCAGTGTCGAGACAGGCCGGCAGCCCCAGCATTTT. This encodes CASSVETGRQPQHF.